These T cell receptor beta chains were read from a single sample in a study of cytomegalovirus exposure and HLA in healthy donors. The repertoire was sequenced with immunoSEQ multiplex PCR; TCRdb's copy has only in-frame clones and lacks some. The repertoire holds about 120,000 clones, with more than 60% as singletons. Input material: PBMCs. The receptors were gathered from a man younger than 35 in good health and CMV-seronegative. CDR3s include the opening cysteine and the closing phenylalanine or tryptophan. D genes are given only for firm matches. Only some rows state a clone size, as once, few, many or a class for expanded clones.

>NA|TRBV7-9|TRBJ1-1|NA
CSSSPSGTEAFF
TGTTCCAGCAGCCCCTCAGGAACTGAAGCTTTCTTT
>once|TRBV28|TRBJ2-7|TRBD1
CASSLPGGYEQYF
TGTGCCAGCAGTTTGCCAGGGGGCTACGAGCAGTACTTC
>few|TRBV7-9|TRBJ2-7|NA
CSSSPSYEQYF
TGTTCCAGCAGCCCTAGCTACGAGCAGTACTTC
>NA|TRBV7-9|TRBJ1-3|NA
CASSPRTEFSGNTIYF
TGTGCCAGCAGCCCGAGGACAGAGTTCTCTGGAAACACCATATATTTT
>NA|TRBV4-1|TRBJ1-6|NA
CASSHAMAAGRGDNSPLHF
TGCGCCAGCAGCCACGCCATGGCAGCCGGGCGCGGGGATAATTCACCCCTCCACTTT
>NA|TRBV27|TRBJ2-3|TRBD2
CASSLRGPGLAGVTDTQYF
TGTGCCAGCAGTTTAAGGGGGCCCGGACTAGCGGGGGTAACAGATACGCAGTATTTT
>NA|TRBV18|TRBJ1-3|NA
CASSPVQRSGNTIYF
TGTGCCAGCTCACCGGTTCAGCGCTCTGGAAACACCATATATTTT
>NA|TRBV6-1|TRBJ1-5|NA
CASSGDTGYVQPQHF
TGTGCCAGCAGTGGCGACACGGGGTACGTACAGCCCCAGCATTTT
>NA|TRBV2|TRBJ2-3|NA
CASNDPHRWGGTQYF
TGTGCCAGCAACGACCCCCATCGGTGGGGAGGCACGCAGTATTTT
>NA|TRBV7-9|TRBJ2-4|TRBD1
CASSTHRGLAKNIQYF
TGTGCCAGCAGCACTCACAGGGGGCTAGCCAAAAACATTCAGTACTTC
>NA|TRBV6-6|TRBJ2-7|NA
CASSYSATRFYYEQYF
TGTGCCAGCAGTTACTCGGCGACACGATTTTACTACGAGCAGTACTTC
>NA|TRBV28|TRBJ2-1|TRBD1
CASSRGTYNEQFF
TGTGCCAGCTCCAGGGGGACCTACAATGAGCAGTTCTTC
>NA|TRBV6-1|TRBJ1-1|NA
CASSESTGPDTEAFF
TGTGCCAGCAGTGAATCGACAGGTCCCGACACTGAAGCTTTCTTT
>NA|TRBV7-9|TRBJ2-3|NA
CASSPRQFTDTQYF
TGTGCCAGCAGCCCCCGACAGTTCACAGATACGCAGTATTTT
>NA|TRBV9|TRBJ1-2|NA
CASSGPTGGLKVGYTF
TGTGCCAGCAGCGGCCCTACAGGCGGTCTCAAGGTTGGCTACACCTTC
>NA|TRBV30|TRBJ2-2|TRBD2
CAWTVLSGSGELFF
TGTGCCTGGACAGTCCTTAGCGGGAGCGGGGAGCTGTTTTTT
>NA|TRBV7-9|TRBJ2-4|NA
CASSPTGGEESIAKNIQYF
TGTGCCAGCAGCCCGACGGGCGGGGAGGAGTCTATAGCCAAAAACATTCAGTACTTC
>NA|TRBV7-2|TRBJ1-4|NA
CASSLRGEKLFF
TGTGCCAGCAGCTTAAGAGGTGAAAAACTGTTTTTT
>NA|TRBV7-2|TRBJ1-6|NA
CASNQAPRKNSPLHF
TGTGCCAGCAACCAAGCACCCCGTAAAAACTCACCCCTCCACTTT
>NA|TRBV2|TRBJ2-5|NA
CASSVGLGETQYF
TGTGCCAGCAGTGTTGGGCTGGGTGAGACCCAGTACTTC
>few|TRBV28|TRBJ1-5|NA
CASSLGRGGDSHSNQPQHF
TGTGCCAGCAGTTTGGGTAGAGGGGGGGATTCTCATAGCAATCAGCCCCAGCATTTT
>NA|TRBV5-1|TRBJ2-7|NA
CASSLGGPYEQYF
TGCGCCAGCAGTCTTGGGGGCCCCTACGAGCAGTACTTC
>once|TRBV9|TRBJ1-1|NA
CASSVGWRNTEAFF
TGTGCCAGCAGCGTAGGATGGAGGAACACTGAAGCTTTCTTT
>NA|TRBV7-8|TRBJ1-1|TRBD1
CASSSQGALNTEAFF
TGTGCCAGCAGCTCACAGGGGGCGCTGAACACTGAAGCTTTCTTT
>NA|TRBV5-1|TRBJ2-7|NA
CASSLGTISYEQYF
TGCGCCAGCAGCTTGGGGACAATCTCCTACGAGCAGTACTTC
>few|TRBV7-8|TRBJ1-2|NA
CASRSTRDILPMGGYTF
TGTGCCAGCCGCTCCACTCGGGACATCCTACCGATGGGGGGCTACACCTTC
>NA|TRBV7-6|TRBJ2-7|TRBD2
CASSRTSGVSYEQYF
TGTGCCAGCAGCCGCACTAGCGGAGTCTCCTACGAGCAGTACTTC
>NA|TRBV30|TRBJ2-7|NA
CAWRTGPYEQYF
TGTGCCTGGAGAACAGGGCCCTACGAGCAGTACTTC
>NA|TRBV19|TRBJ1-5|NA
CASSMGSAGYQPQHF
TGTGCCAGTAGTATGGGAAGCGCAGGGTATCAGCCCCAGCATTTT
>NA|TRBV7-8|TRBJ2-7|NA
CASSVDTLYEQYF
TGTGCCAGCAGCGTAGACACCCTCTACGAGCAGTACTTC
>NA|TRBV6-5|TRBJ2-7|NA
CAIVLFPYEQYF
TGTGCCATCGTGTTATTTCCCTACGAGCAGTACTTC
>NA|TRBV9|TRBJ2-1|TRBD2
CASSAGTSGNNEQFF
TGTGCCAGCAGCGCAGGGACTAGCGGAAACAATGAGCAGTTCTTC
>NA|TRBV11-2|TRBJ2-7|NA
CASSPRSAGEQYF
TGTGCCAGCAGCCCCCGATCCGCCGGCGAGCAGTACTTC
>NA|TRBV6-6|TRBJ1-3|TRBD1
CATRGGADGNTIYF
TGTGCCACCAGAGGGGGCGCGGACGGAAACACCATATATTTT
>NA|TRBV2|TRBJ1-1|NA
CASSWDKNTEAFF
TGTGCCAGCAGTTGGGACAAGAACACTGAAGCTTTCTTT
>NA|TRBV6-1|TRBJ2-2|TRBD1
CASTGTGYTGELFF
TGTGCCAGCACCGGGACAGGCTACACCGGGGAGCTGTTTTTT
>few|TRBV7-2|TRBJ2-5|NA
CASSLAGGETQYF
TGTGCCAGCAGCTTAGCGGGGGGAGAGACCCAGTACTTC
>once|TRBV7-2|TRBJ2-3|NA
CASRLAEQYGPPDTQYF
TGTGCCAGCCGCTTAGCGGAACAGTATGGTCCGCCAGATACGCAGTATTTT
>few|TRBV6-1|TRBJ2-2|NA
CASKDRRDTGELFF
TGTGCCAGCAAAGACCGGAGGGACACCGGGGAGCTGTTTTTT
>NA|TRBV30|TRBJ2-6|TRBD1
CASLPGQGSGANVLTF
TGTGCCTCCCTCCCGGGACAGGGTTCCGGGGCCAACGTCCTGACTTTC
>NA|TRBV18|TRBJ1-1|NA
CASSLYTEAFF
TGTGCCAGCTCTCTATACACTGAAGCTTTCTTT
>NA|TRBV19|TRBJ1-5|TRBD1
CASSPTGEGSNQPQHF
TGTGCCAGTAGTCCGACAGGGGAAGGAAGCAATCAGCCCCAGCATTTT
>NA|TRBV6-6|TRBJ2-7|NA
CASSSRGAPEQYF
TGTGCCAGCAGTTCCAGGGGGGCGCCTGAGCAGTACTTC
>NA|TRBV30|TRBJ1-5|TRBD1
CAWSTGTGNQPQHF
TGTGCCTGGTCAACAGGGACAGGCAATCAGCCCCAGCATTTT
>once|TRBV9|TRBJ2-5|NA
CASSVGSRPGLVEETQYF
TGTGCCAGCAGCGTAGGTTCACGTCCGGGGTTAGTAGAAGAGACCCAGTACTTC
>NA|TRBV2|TRBJ2-1|NA
CASSEAGTAYNEQFF
TGTGCCAGCAGTGAAGCTGGGACTGCCTACAATGAGCAGTTCTTC
>NA|TRBV7-7|TRBJ2-2|NA
CASSLVPTGSNTGELFF
TGTGCCAGCAGCTTAGTCCCCACAGGCTCGAACACCGGGGAGCTGTTTTTT
>NA|TRBV30|TRBJ2-2|NA
CAWRGTGNTGELFF
TGTGCCTGGAGGGGGACTGGGAACACCGGGGAGCTGTTTTTT
>NA|TRBV30|TRBJ1-3|TRBD1
CALHRGNTIYF
TGTGCCTTACACAGGGGGAACACCATATATTTT
>once|TRBV5-1|TRBJ1-2|NA
CASSRAANYGYTF
TGCGCCAGCAGCCGTGCGGCTAACTATGGCTACACCTTC
>few|TRBV7-2|TRBJ2-7|TRBD2
CASSPQRGRSYEQYF
TGTGCCAGCAGCCCGCAGCGGGGTCGCTCCTACGAGCAGTACTTC
>NA|TRBV6-1|TRBJ2-5|TRBD2
CASSEGGAGKVVRETQYF
TGTGCCAGCAGTGAGGGAGGGGCAGGGAAAGTCGTGAGGGAGACCCAGTACTTC
>NA|TRBV19|TRBJ1-4|NA
CASSIQGASGEKLFF
TGTGCCAGTAGTATTCAAGGGGCTTCAGGTGAAAAACTGTTTTTT
>NA|TRBV5-4|TRBJ2-5|TRBD2
CASSPGVTSGTQETQYF
TGTGCCAGCAGCCCTGGGGTGACTAGCGGGACTCAAGAGACCCAGTACTTC